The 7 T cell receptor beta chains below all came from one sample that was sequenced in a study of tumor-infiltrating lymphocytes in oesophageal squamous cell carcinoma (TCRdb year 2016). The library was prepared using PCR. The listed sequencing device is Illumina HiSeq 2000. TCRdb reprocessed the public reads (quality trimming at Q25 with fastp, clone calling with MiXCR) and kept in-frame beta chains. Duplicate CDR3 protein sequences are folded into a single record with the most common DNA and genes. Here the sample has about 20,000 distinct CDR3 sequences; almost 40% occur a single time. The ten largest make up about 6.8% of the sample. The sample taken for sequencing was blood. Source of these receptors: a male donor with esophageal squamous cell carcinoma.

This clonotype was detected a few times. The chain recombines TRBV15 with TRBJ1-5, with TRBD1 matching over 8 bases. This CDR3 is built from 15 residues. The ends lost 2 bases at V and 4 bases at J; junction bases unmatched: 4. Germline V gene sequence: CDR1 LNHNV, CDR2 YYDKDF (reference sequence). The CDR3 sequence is CATSRQGASNQPQHF. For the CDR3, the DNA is TGTGCCACCAGCAGACAGGGGGCTTCTAATCAGCCCCAGCATTTT.

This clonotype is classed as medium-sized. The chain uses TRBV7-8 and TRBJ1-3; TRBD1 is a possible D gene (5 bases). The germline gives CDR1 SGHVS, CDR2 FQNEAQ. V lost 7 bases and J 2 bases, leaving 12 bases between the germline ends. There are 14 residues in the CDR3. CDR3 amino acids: CASKRTMTGNTIYF. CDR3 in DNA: TGTGCCAGCAAACGGACAATGACTGGAAACACCATATATTTT. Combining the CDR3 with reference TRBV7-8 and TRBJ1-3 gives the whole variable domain GAGVSQSPRYKVAKRGQDVALRCDPISGHVSLFWYQQALGQGPEFLTYFQNEAQLDKSGLPSDRFFAERPEGSVSTLKIQRTQQEDSAVYLCASKRTMTGNTIYFGEGSWLTVV.

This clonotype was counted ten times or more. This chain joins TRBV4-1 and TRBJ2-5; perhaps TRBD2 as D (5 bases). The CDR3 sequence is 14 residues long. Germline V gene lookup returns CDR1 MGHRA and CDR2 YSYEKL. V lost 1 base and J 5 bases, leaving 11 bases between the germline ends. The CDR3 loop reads CASSQGGLGETQYF. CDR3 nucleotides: TGCGCCAGCAGCCAAGGAGGGCTAGGGGAGACCCAGTACTTC.

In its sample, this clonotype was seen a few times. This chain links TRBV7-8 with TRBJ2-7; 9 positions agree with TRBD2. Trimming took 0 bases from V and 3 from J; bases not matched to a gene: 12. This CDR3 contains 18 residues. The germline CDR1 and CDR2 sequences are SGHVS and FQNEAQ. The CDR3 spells CASSLARAGGRVLYEQYF. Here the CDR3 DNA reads TGTGCCAGCAGCTTAGCGCGGGCTGGCGGGAGGGTCCTCTACGAGCAGTACTTC.

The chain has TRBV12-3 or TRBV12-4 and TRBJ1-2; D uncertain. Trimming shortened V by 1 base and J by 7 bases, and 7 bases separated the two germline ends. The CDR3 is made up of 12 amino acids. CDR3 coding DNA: TGTGCCAGCAGTTTAGGGGCTGCTGGCTACACCTTC. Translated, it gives CASSLGAAGYTF.

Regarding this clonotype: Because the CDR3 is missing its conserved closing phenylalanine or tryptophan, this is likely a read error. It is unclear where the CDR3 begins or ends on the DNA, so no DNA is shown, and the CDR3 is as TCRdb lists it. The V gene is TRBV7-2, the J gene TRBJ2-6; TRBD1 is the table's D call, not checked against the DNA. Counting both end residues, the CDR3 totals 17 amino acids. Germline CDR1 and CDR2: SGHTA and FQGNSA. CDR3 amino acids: CASSPDRLANYEQYFGA.

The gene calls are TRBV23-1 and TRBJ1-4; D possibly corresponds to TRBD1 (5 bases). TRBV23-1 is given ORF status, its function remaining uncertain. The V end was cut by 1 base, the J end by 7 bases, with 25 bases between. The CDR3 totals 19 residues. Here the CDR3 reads CASSQWSDRKGVVSEKLFF. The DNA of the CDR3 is TGCGCCAGCAGTCAATGGTCGGACCGAAAAGGGGTAGTGAGTGAAAAACTGTTTTTT.